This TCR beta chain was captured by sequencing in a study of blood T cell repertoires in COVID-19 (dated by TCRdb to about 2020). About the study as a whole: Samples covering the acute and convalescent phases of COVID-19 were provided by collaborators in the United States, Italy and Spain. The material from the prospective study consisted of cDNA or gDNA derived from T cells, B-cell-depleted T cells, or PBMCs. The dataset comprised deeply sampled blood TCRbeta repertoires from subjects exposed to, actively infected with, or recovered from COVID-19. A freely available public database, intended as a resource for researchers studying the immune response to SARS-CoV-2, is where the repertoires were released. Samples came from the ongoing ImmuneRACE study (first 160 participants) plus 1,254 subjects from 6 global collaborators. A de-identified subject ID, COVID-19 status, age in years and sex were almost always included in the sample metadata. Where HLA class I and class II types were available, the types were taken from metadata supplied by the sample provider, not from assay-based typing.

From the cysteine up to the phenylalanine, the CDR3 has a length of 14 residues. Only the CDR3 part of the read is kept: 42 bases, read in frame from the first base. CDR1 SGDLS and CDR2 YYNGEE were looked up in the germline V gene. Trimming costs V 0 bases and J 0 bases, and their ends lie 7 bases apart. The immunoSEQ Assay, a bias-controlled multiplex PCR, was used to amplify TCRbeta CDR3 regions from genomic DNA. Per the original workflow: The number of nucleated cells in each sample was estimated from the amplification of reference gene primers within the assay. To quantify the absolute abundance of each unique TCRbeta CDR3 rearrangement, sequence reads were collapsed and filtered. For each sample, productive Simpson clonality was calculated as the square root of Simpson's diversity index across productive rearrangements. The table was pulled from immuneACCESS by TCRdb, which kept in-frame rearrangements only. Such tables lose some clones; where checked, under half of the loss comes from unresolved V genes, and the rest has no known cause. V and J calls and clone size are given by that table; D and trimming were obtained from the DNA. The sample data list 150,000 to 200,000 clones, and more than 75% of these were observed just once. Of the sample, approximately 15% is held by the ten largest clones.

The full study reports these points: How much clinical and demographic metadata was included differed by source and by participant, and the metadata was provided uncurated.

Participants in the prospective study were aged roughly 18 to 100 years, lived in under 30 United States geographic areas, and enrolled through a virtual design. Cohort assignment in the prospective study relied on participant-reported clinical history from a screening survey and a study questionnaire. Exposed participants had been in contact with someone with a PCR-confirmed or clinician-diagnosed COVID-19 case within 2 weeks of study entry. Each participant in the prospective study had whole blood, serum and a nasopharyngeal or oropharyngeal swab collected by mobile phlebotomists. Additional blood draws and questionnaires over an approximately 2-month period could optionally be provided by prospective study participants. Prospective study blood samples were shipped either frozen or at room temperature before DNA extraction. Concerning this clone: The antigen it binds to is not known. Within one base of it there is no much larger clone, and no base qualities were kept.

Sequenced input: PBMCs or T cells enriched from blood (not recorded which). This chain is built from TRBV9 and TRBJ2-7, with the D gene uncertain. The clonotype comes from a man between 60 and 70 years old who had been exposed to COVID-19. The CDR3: CASSVDLGSYEQYF. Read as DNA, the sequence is TGTGCCAGCAGCGTAGACCTCGGCTCCTACGAGCAGTACTTC.